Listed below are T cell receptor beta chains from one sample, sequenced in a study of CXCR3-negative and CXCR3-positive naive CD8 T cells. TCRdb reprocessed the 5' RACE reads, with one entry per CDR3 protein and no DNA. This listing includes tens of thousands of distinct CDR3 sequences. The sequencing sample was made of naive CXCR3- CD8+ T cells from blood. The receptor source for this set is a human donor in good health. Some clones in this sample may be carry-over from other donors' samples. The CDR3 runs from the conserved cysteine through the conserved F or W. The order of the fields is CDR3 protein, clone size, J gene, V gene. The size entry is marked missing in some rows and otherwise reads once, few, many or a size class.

CDR3: CASSEKSTDTQYF; size: .; J: TRBJ2-3; V: TRBV6-4
CDR3: CSVESGGPEAFF; size: .; J: TRBJ1-1; V: TRBV29-1
CDR3: CASSYTWSNQPQHF; size: .; J: TRBJ1-5; V: TRBV6-2/TRBV6-3
CDR3: CASSLGGPYEQYF; size: .; J: TRBJ2-7; V: TRBV12-3/TRBV12-4
CDR3: CASSLEEGMNTEAFF; size: .; J: TRBJ1-1; V: TRBV5-5
CDR3: CASSVEGGDTQYF; size: .; J: TRBJ2-3; V: TRBV6-1
CDR3: CASSQSGATDTQYF; size: .; J: TRBJ2-3; V: TRBV4-3
CDR3: CASSCQGSYEQYF; size: .; J: TRBJ2-7; V: TRBV28
CDR3: CASSRTSGGADTQYF; size: .; J: TRBJ2-3; V: TRBV12-3/TRBV12-4
CDR3: CSVATGGPEAFF; size: .; J: TRBJ1-1; V: TRBV29-1
CDR3: CASSWGPNTEAFF; size: .; J: TRBJ1-1; V: TRBV4-1
CDR3: CASSLEQGLNTEAFF; size: .; J: TRBJ1-1; V: TRBV6-5
CDR3: CSVVLGMNTEAFF; size: .; J: TRBJ1-1; V: TRBV29-1
CDR3: CASKIGPYEQYF; size: .; J: TRBJ2-7; V: TRBV11-1
CDR3: CASSLGTSVYEQYF; size: .; J: TRBJ2-7; V: TRBV5-6
CDR3: CSVSGGASDTQYF; size: .; J: TRBJ2-3; V: TRBV29-1
CDR3: CASSRTVYNEQFF; size: .; J: TRBJ2-1; V: TRBV6-1
CDR3: CASSSFGRSSGNTIYF; size: .; J: TRBJ1-3; V: TRBV19
CDR3: CASSLTPSGGGETQYF; size: .; J: TRBJ2-5; V: TRBV27
CDR3: CSARDTALSPSRIGNTEAFF; size: .; J: TRBJ1-1; V: TRBV20-1
CDR3: CASSQWDIGTEAFF; size: .; J: TRBJ1-1; V: TRBV14
CDR3: CASSQRGHEQYF; size: .; J: TRBJ2-7; V: TRBV4-1
CDR3: CASSDSASGEYNEQFF; size: .; J: TRBJ2-1; V: TRBV6-4
CDR3: CAISDREAGRDQPQHF; size: .; J: TRBJ1-5; V: TRBV10-3
CDR3: CASGPPDRVILEQFF; size: .; J: TRBJ2-1; V: TRBV12-5
CDR3: CASSSYPSGGEQYF; size: .; J: TRBJ2-7; V: TRBV7-6
CDR3: CSVEGALTSTDTQYF; size: .; J: TRBJ2-3; V: TRBV29-1
CDR3: CAISERANSWANTIYF; size: .; J: TRBJ1-3; V: TRBV10-3
CDR3: CASGPRGPYNEQFF; size: .; J: TRBJ2-1; V: TRBV14
CDR3: CASSLAPAGLAGVTDTQYF; size: .; J: TRBJ2-3; V: TRBV11-2
CDR3: CASSQDVVGSNTEAFF; size: .; J: TRBJ1-1; V: TRBV4-3
CDR3: CSVVSGWNTEAFF; size: .; J: TRBJ1-1; V: TRBV29-1
CDR3: CSVEPTPRVYNEQFF; size: .; J: TRBJ2-1; V: TRBV29-1
CDR3: CSAFETGGLSNQPQHF; size: .; J: TRBJ1-5; V: TRBV20-1
CDR3: CASSLGQINEQFF; size: .; J: TRBJ2-1; V: TRBV12-3/TRBV12-4
CDR3: CASSLGELAGGPGVDTQYF; size: .; J: TRBJ2-3; V: TRBV7-2
CDR3: CSVVLAGGPSGELFF; size: .; J: TRBJ2-2; V: TRBV29-1
CDR3: CASSLESGQLNTGELFF; size: .; J: TRBJ2-2; V: TRBV7-9
CDR3: CASSVAVLGTGELFF; size: .; J: TRBJ2-2; V: TRBV9
CDR3: CSAVDTQSSYNEQFF; size: .; J: TRBJ2-1; V: TRBV20-1
CDR3: CASSQGPGGAVYEQYF; size: .; J: TRBJ2-7; V: TRBV4-1
CDR3: CASSHPTGTGNTGELFF; size: .; J: TRBJ2-2; V: TRBV5-5
CDR3: CASSAKGENQPQHF; size: .; J: TRBJ1-5; V: TRBV12-3/TRBV12-4
CDR3: CSASQEQGQEVVDNEQFF; size: .; J: TRBJ2-1; V: TRBV20-1
CDR3: CASSATGVGGMNTEAFF; size: .; J: TRBJ1-1; V: TRBV5-1
CDR3: CASSYSPGQGYQPQHF; size: .; J: TRBJ1-5; V: TRBV6-2/TRBV6-3
CDR3: CASSSWQVTGELFF; size: medium-sized; J: TRBJ2-2; V: TRBV11-2
CDR3: CASSATGDTEAFF; size: .; J: TRBJ1-1; V: TRBV25-1
CDR3: CSVDTTGLTQYF; size: .; J: TRBJ2-3; V: TRBV29-1
CDR3: CSARPLDNYNEQFF; size: .; J: TRBJ2-1; V: TRBV20-1